This T cell receptor (beta chain) stems from a study of blood T cell repertoires in COVID-19. At the level of the study: Acute and convalescent COVID-19 specimens originated in the United States, Italy and Spain. T cells, B-cell-depleted T cells, or PBMCs supplied cDNA or gDNA.

Original analysis: Amplification of reference gene primers was used by the study to estimate nucleated cell counts. TCRdb keeps only in-frame clones here, not all; method: immunoSEQ multiplex PCR. D and trimming were read from the DNA, whereas the V and J calls and clone size are those reported in that table. This sample has roughly 74,000 clones, with roughly 90% found just once. Participants came from 20 to 25 US areas, aged roughly 18 to 100 years. The CDR3 loop spans 14 amino acids. Germline V lookup: CDR1 SGHNT, CDR2 YENEEA. V was cut by 1 base and J by 5 bases, with 8 bases left in between. The clonotype originates from a woman aged 50 to 60 with acute COVID-19. The V gene is TRBV11-3, the J gene TRBJ2-2; D is uncertain. Sequencing used PBMCs or T cells enriched from blood (not recorded which). The CDR3 protein is CASSLAQSTGELFF. CDR3 nucleotides: TGTGCCAGCAGCTTAGCACAGTCAACCGGGGAGCTGTTTTTT.